This passage covers 16 T cell receptor beta chains from one sample sequenced in a study of naive and memory T cell subsets. The beta constant-region primer was an equimolar mix of two oligonucleotides covering TRBC1 and TRBC2. Nested alpha and beta constant-region primers with the SP2 primer drove four PCR rounds on ligated cDNA. TCRdb reanalysed the UMI-ligation and nested PCR reads using MiXCR and keeps one entry per CDR3 protein. Of about 120,000 distinct CDR3 sequences in the sample, 35% to 40% are singletons; the top ten hold 0.9%. Sample: central memory CD4+ T cells from blood. The receptors here all came from a human donor in good health.

Ten or more counts support this clonotype. The chain is built from TRBV6-5 and TRBJ2-7; TRBD2 matches 14 bases. Germline loops: CDR1 MNHEY, CDR2 SVGAGI. After removal of 4 bases from V and 3 bases from J, the junction contained 2 bases not matched to a gene. The CDR3 spans 15 residues. CDR3 residues: CASSSGTSGSYEQYF. DNA for the CDR3: TGTGCCAGCAGTTCCGGGACTAGCGGGAGCTACGAGCAGTACTTC.

In DNA, the CDR3 is TGTGCCAGCAGCCAGAGGACTAGCGGGGCAGATACGCAGTATTTT. Its protein product is CASSQRTSGADTQYF. V is TRBV12-3 or TRBV12-4 and J is TRBJ2-3; TRBD2 agrees at 12 bases. Trimming took 6 bases from V and 4 from J; bases not matched to a gene: 5. The CDR3 runs 15 residues.

J is TRBJ2-1 and V is TRBV20-1, with no clear D. Trimming cost V 5 bases and J 0 bases, with 14 bases left between them. The CDR3 spans 15 residues. In germline, CDR1 is DFQATT, CDR2 SNEGSKA (reference sequence). As DNA, the CDR3 is TGCAGTGCTCTCCGCAGCTCCCGCTCCTACAATGAGCAGTTCTTC. It is translated as CSALRSSRSYNEQFF.

The gene calls are TRBV7-2 and TRBJ2-7; D is unresolved. The CDR3 covers 13 residues. Germline lookup yields CDR1 SGHTA and CDR2 FQGNSA. With 1 base removed from V and 2 bases from J, the gap between germline ends came to 6 bases. The CDR3 here is CASSLGRAYEQYF. CDR3 DNA: TGTGCCAGCAGCTTAGGTAGGGCCTACGAGCAGTACTTC.

The sample holds a few counts of this clonotype. The gene calls are TRBV29-1 and TRBJ2-3; either TRBD1 or TRBD2 may fit D (5 bases each). V lost 7 bases and J 5 bases, leaving 13 bases between the germline ends. The CDR3 is made up of 12 amino acids. Germline loops: CDR1 SQVTM, CDR2 ANQGSEA. The DNA of the CDR3 is TGCAGCGCCAATGGGGGTGGAGATACGCAGTATTTT. Translating it yields CSANGGGDTQYF.

In DNA, the CDR3 is TGTGCCAGCAGTCGCGGGAGTAACTACGAGCAGTACTTC. It codes for CASSRGSNYEQYF. V is TRBV11-2 and J is TRBJ2-7; 7 bases are a match to TRBD2. CDR1 and CDR2 (germline): SGHAT, FQNNGV. The V gene end was trimmed by 6 bases and the J gene end by 3 bases; junction bases not matched to a gene: 5. CDR3 length: 13 amino acids. Variable domain in full (rest from reference TRBV11-2 and TRBJ2-7): EAGVAQSPRYKIIEKRQSVAFWCNPISGHATLYWYQQILGQGPKLLIQFQNNGVVDDSQLPKDRFSAERLKGVDSTLKIQPAKLEDSAVYLCASSRGSNYEQYFGPGTRLTVT.

The rearrangement links TRBV28 to TRBJ1-1; D gene unclear. The V end was cut by 6 bases, the J end by 6 bases, with 17 bases between. This CDR3 is built from 14 residues. Per the germline V gene, CDR1 is MDHEN and CDR2 is SYDVKM. As DNA, the CDR3 is TGTGCCAGCAGCCTCGGTGGGCCTGACCCTGAAGCTTTCTTT. This translates into CASSLGGPDPEAFF.

The V gene is TRBV4-2, the J gene TRBJ2-1; unclear D gene. The CDR3 runs to 17 residues. With 2 bases removed from V and 0 bases from J, the gap between germline ends came to 14 bases. The germline gives CDR1 LGHNA, CDR2 YNFKEQ. CDR3 bases: TGTGCCAGCAGCCAACTATCCGGCTTCGACTCCTACAATGAGCAGTTCTTC. It encodes CASSQLSGFDSYNEQFF.

The J gene is TRBJ1-2, the V gene TRBV29-1; D not certain. The CDR3 length is 14 residues. CDR1 SQVTM and CDR2 ANQGSEA come from the germline V gene. The V end lost 3 bases, the J end lost 8 bases, and 19 bases lay between the germline ends. In nucleotides, the CDR3 is TGCAGCGTTGAGTCCATTAGGTCTGGGATGGGCTACACCTTC. Translating gives CSVESIRSGMGYTF.

The J gene is TRBJ2-1, the V gene TRBV5-1, with D uncertain. V was cut by 0 bases and J by 5 bases, with 15 bases left in between. Germline lookup yields CDR1 SGHRS and CDR2 YFSETQ. This CDR3 has 16 residues. Here the CDR3 DNA reads TGCGCCAGCAGCTTGGCCCTGTTCAAAGAGAACAATGAGCAGTTCTTC. Translation: CASSLALFKENNEQFF. Full variable domain (missing parts from reference TRBV5-1 and TRBJ2-1): KAGVTQTPRYLIKTRGQQVTLSCSPISGHRSVSWYQQTPGQGLQFLFEYFSETQRNKGNFPGRFSGRQFSNSRSEMNVSTLELGDSALYLCASSLALFKENNEQFFGPGTRLTVL.

The chain joins TRBV15 to TRBJ2-3, with 16 bases lining up with TRBD2. The V gene's germline CDR1 is LNHNV and CDR2 YYDKDF (reference sequence). The CDR3 contains 19 residues. The V gene end was trimmed by 2 bases and the J gene end by 5 bases; junction bases not matched to a gene: 10. The CDR3 here is CATSRFGGLAGGTLDTQYF. The CDR3 DNA follows: TGTGCCACCAGCAGATTTGGGGGACTAGCGGGAGGGACCCTAGATACGCAGTATTTT.

The chain uses TRBV28 and TRBJ2-4; D is perhaps TRBD2 (5 bases). The CDR3 contains 16 residues. Germline lookup yields CDR1 MDHEN and CDR2 SYDVKM. V lost 6 bases to trimming and J lost 0 bases, with 15 bases between them. This CDR3 reads CASSREDGVAKNIQYF. CDR3 coding DNA: TGTGCCAGCAGCAGAGAAGACGGGGTAGCCAAAAACATTCAGTACTTC.

This clonotype was recorded a few times. This chain links TRBV5-6 with TRBJ1-2, with D uncertain. Germline loops: CDR1 SGHDT, CDR2 YYEEEE. Trimming removed 4 bases at V and 5 bases at J, with 12 bases between. There are 13 residues in the CDR3. Here the CDR3 reads CASSGRVGYGYTF. The CDR3 bases are TGTGCCAGCAGCGGGAGAGTGGGGTATGGCTACACCTTC.

The chain joins TRBV5-1 to TRBJ2-5; no clear D gene. Germline-derived CDR1 and CDR2 are SGHRS and YFSETQ. This CDR3 has 13 amino acids. Trimming left V 0 bases short and J 5 bases short, with 8 bases between. The CDR3 DNA reads as TGCGCCAGCAGCTTGGAGTTTGGGGAGACCCAGTACTTC. It translates to CASSLEFGETQYF.

This clonotype was counted a few times. V gene TRBV28 combines with J gene TRBJ1-1; a possible D gene is TRBD1 (5 bases). The CDR3 is 13 residues long. V was pared by 2 bases and J by 6 bases, with 10 bases between. Germline CDR1 and CDR2: MDHEN and SYDVKM. The CDR3 here is CASSLNLGAEAFF. The CDR3 bases are TGTGCCAGCAGTTTAAATTTAGGGGCTGAAGCTTTCTTT.

This clonotype was seen ten or more times. The V call is TRBV29-1, the J call TRBJ1-4; D is unresolved. The CDR3 is 13 residues long. Per germline, CDR1 SQVTM and CDR2 ANQGSEA. Trimming cost V 6 bases and J 6 bases, with 14 bases left between them. The CDR3 nucleotides are TGCAGCGTCTTTACGAGTTCCGATGAAAAACTGTTTTTT. Translating gives CSVFTSSDEKLFF.